These T cell receptor beta chains were read from a single sample in a study of cytomegalovirus exposure and HLA in healthy donors. Clones were sequenced by immunoSEQ multiplex PCR, and TCRdb holds only the in-frame ones, with some missing. The profile shows roughly 80,000 clones, about 80% of them singletons. Sequencing was carried out using PBMCs. These receptors all stem from a woman aged 40 to 50 in good health and CMV-seronegative. The CDR3 runs from the conserved cysteine through the conserved F or W. A D gene is named only where the DNA matches it firmly. Clone size is given for some rows only: seen once, a few or many times, or a class if the clone is expanded.

>TRBJ1-4|-|TRBV30|-
CAWSTTGFGEKLFF
TGTGCCTGGAGTACGACGGGGTTTGGTGAAAAACTGTTTTTT
>TRBJ1-1|-|TRBV27|-
CASSFFGPNTEAFF
TGTGCCAGCAGCTTTTTCGGTCCGAACACTGAAGCTTTCTTT
>TRBJ2-3|few|TRBV18|-
CASSRSGFATDTQYF
TGTGCCAGCTCAAGATCAGGGTTTGCGACAGATACGCAGTATTTT
>TRBJ1-1|-|TRBV19|-
CASSIVGEGEAFF
TGTGCCAGTAGTATCGTGGGGGAGGGCGAAGCTTTCTTT
>TRBJ2-5|-|TRBV2|-
CASSEGEGEETQYF
TGTGCCAGCAGTGAGGGGGAGGGGGAGGAGACCCAGTACTTC
>TRBJ2-2|-|TRBV28|-
CASSPWRGGFTGELFF
TGTGCCAGCAGTCCCTGGAGGGGGGGGTTTACCGGGGAGCTGTTTTTT
>TRBJ1-3|-|TRBV7-6|-
CASSQLNTIYF
TGTGCCAGCAGCCAATTAAACACCATATATTTT
>TRBJ1-6|few|TRBV5-1|TRBD1
CASKEGQEDSPLHF
TGCGCCAGCAAGGAGGGACAGGAGGATTCACCCCTCCACTTT
>TRBJ1-3|-|TRBV9|-
CASSVEPSGQWVSGNTIYF
TGTGCCAGCAGCGTTGAGCCCAGCGGACAGTGGGTCTCTGGAAACACCATATATTTT
>TRBJ1-1|-|TRBV28|-
CASSLRRGRVNTEAFF
TGTGCCAGCAGTTTACGGAGGGGAAGGGTGAACACTGAAGCTTTCTTT
>TRBJ1-2|-|TRBV30|-
CAWSVRGSYGYTF
TGTGCCTGGAGTGTACGCGGGTCGTATGGCTACACCTTC
>TRBJ2-1|-|TRBV5-1|TRBD1
CASSWGTGAYNEQFF
TGCGCCAGCAGCTGGGGGACAGGGGCCTACAATGAGCAGTTCTTC
>TRBJ1-3|-|TRBV7-8|-
CASSVAGSDHSGNTIYF
TGTGCCAGCAGCGTTGCCGGGTCCGACCACTCTGGAAACACCATATATTTT
>TRBJ1-1|-|TRBV19|-
CASSMGRNTEAFF
TGTGCCAGTAGTATGGGGAGGAACACTGAAGCTTTCTTT
>TRBJ2-1|-|TRBV9|TRBD2
CASSPRWGLSAGDEQFF
TGTGCCAGCAGCCCCCGCTGGGGACTATCCGCGGGGGATGAGCAGTTCTTC
>TRBJ1-1|-|TRBV30|TRBD1
CAWTPNRDRAAFF
TGTGCCTGGACCCCTAACCGGGACAGGGCAGCTTTCTTT
>TRBJ1-3|few|TRBV19|-
CASSSGSISGNTIYF
TGTGCCAGTAGTTCCGGGTCGATCTCTGGAAACACCATATATTTT
>TRBJ1-1|few|TRBV19|-
CASSLNSGGNTEAFF
TGTGCCAGTAGTCTTAATTCGGGGGGGAACACTGAAGCTTTCTTT
>TRBJ1-4|-|TRBV4-1|-
CASSQPTGIRPEKLFF
TGCGCCAGCAGCCAACCTACCGGGATTAGGCCTGAAAAACTGTTTTTT
>TRBJ1-2|-|TRBV4-2|-
CASSQTSAPGTTTIMGYGYTF
TGTGCCAGCAGCCAAACTTCAGCCCCCGGGACAACAACCATCATGGGGTATGGCTACACCTTC
>TRBJ2-3|-|TRBV19|-
CASRNTGFTDTQYF
TGTGCCAGTAGGAATACAGGGTTCACAGATACGCAGTATTTT
>TRBJ2-4|-|TRBV6-4|-
CASSPAAWLGIQYF
TGTGCCAGCAGTCCGGCGGCCTGGTTGGGCATTCAGTACTTC
>TRBJ2-3|few|TRBV6-5|-
CASSYSHRADTQYF
TGTGCCAGCAGTTACTCCCACAGGGCAGATACGCAGTATTTT
>TRBJ2-1|-|TRBV5-1|-
CASSRAGGDNEQFF
TGCGCCAGCAGTCGCGCTGGGGGCGACAATGAGCAGTTCTTC
>TRBJ1-4|-|TRBV2|-
CASRRTEGHEKLFF
TGTGCCAGCAGAAGAACAGAGGGTCATGAAAAACTGTTTTTT
>TRBJ2-5|-|TRBV7-7|-
CASSQDRLETQYF
TGTGCTAGCAGTCAAGACAGGTTGGAGACCCAGTACTTC
>TRBJ2-5|-|TRBV11-3|-
CASSSSTDSPEETQYF
TGTGCCAGCAGCTCGAGCACGGACTCCCCGGAAGAGACCCAGTACTTC
>TRBJ2-5|few|TRBV4-2|-
CASSQGGQETQYF
TGTGCCAGCAGCCAAGGCGGGCAAGAGACCCAGTACTTC
>TRBJ1-4|-|TRBV19|-
CASSDELFEKLFF
TGTGCCAGTAGTGACGAACTATTTGAAAAACTGTTTTTT
>TRBJ1-1|-|TRBV30|-
CAWRQMNTEAFF
TGTGCCTGGCGACAGATGAACACTGAAGCTTTCTTT
>TRBJ1-3|-|TRBV19|-
CASQGSGNTIYF
TGTGCCAGCCAGGGTTCTGGAAACACCATATATTTT
>TRBJ1-4|-|TRBV5-4|-
CASSLGLSRVNEKLFF
TGTGCCAGCAGCTTGGGTCTTAGCAGGGTTAATGAAAAACTGTTTTTT
>TRBJ2-7|-|TRBV6-1|-
CATSITGVGNEQYF
TGTGCCACCTCTATAACGGGGGTTGGGAACGAGCAGTACTTC
>TRBJ2-1|-|TRBV6-1|TRBD2
CASSERRRTAGGLRDEQFF
TGTGCCAGCAGTGAAAGAAGAAGGACGGCGGGAGGGCTCAGGGATGAGCAGTTCTTC
>TRBJ1-3|few|TRBV7-9|-
CASSFQQATSGNTIYF
TGTGCCAGCAGCTTCCAACAGGCAACCTCTGGAAACACCATATATTTT
>TRBJ1-5|-|TRBV2|TRBD1
CASSQDRDQPQHF
TGTGCCAGCAGTCAGGACAGGGATCAGCCCCAGCATTTT
>TRBJ1-5|-|TRBV28|-
CASRPDRNQPQHF
TGTGCCAGCAGACCCGACAGAAATCAGCCCCAGCATTTT
>TRBJ2-1|few|TRBV2|TRBD2
CASSGTSGGARENEQFF
TGTGCCAGCAGCGGGACTAGCGGGGGGGCACGGGAGAATGAGCAGTTCTTC
>TRBJ2-4|once|TRBV19|-
CASNQGPSMNIQYF
TGTGCCAGTAATCAGGGCCCGAGTATGAACATTCAGTACTTC
>TRBJ1-1|-|TRBV28|-
CASSGSNTEAFF
TGTGCCAGCAGCGGGAGCAACACTGAAGCTTTCTTT
>TRBJ2-2|few|TRBV7-9|-
CAIRDGSQPGELFF
TGTGCCATCCGTGACGGGAGCCAACCCGGGGAGCTGTTTTTT
>TRBJ1-6|few|TRBV9|-
CASSPKDTWVRNSPLHF
TGTGCCAGCAGCCCAAAGGACACCTGGGTAAGGAATTCACCCCTCCACTTT
>TRBJ2-5|-|TRBV19|-
CASGGQETQYF
TGTGCCAGTGGGGGGCAAGAGACCCAGTACTTC
>TRBJ1-3|-|TRBV28|-
CASTGEYSGNTIYF
TGTGCCAGCACAGGCGAATACTCTGGAAACACCATATATTTT
>TRBJ1-5|-|TRBV19|-
CASSSHRSGGNQPQHF
TGTGCCAGTAGCTCGCACAGGTCAGGGGGCAATCAGCCCCAGCATTTT